This passage covers 2 T cell receptor beta chains from one sample sequenced in a study of memory CD4+ T cells and cytomegalovirus serostatus. Single viable CD3+CD4+CD8-CD45RO+ cells were sorted as the memory CD4+ T cells. The data were produced by immunoSEQ multiplex PCR, yet TCRdb's version contains in-frame clones alone and is incomplete. The table records about 60,000 clones, more than 70% of them present only once. Sequencing was done on a sample of memory CD4+ T cells from blood. Receptors were obtained from an adult in good health and CMV-seronegative. Some clones in this sample may be carry-over from other donors' samples.

This sequence joins TRBV29-1 and TRBJ2-4; TRBD2 matches at 8 bases. Trimming at V came to 5 bases and at J to 7 bases, leaving 7 bases not matched to a gene. Germline V lookup: CDR1 SQVTM, CDR2 ANQGSEA. The CDR3 loop spans 13 amino acids. The DNA of the CDR3 is TGCAGCGTTCCCAGCGGGAGAAGGAACATTCAGTACTTC. It codes for CSVPSGRRNIQYF.

The rearrangement joins TRBV9 to TRBJ2-5, with TRBD2 matching over 7 bases. Germline V lookup: CDR1 SGDLS, CDR2 YYNGEE. The CDR3 has 14 residues. V lost 7 bases, J lost 5 bases, and 11 bases stayed unmatched. DNA for the CDR3: TGTGCCAGCTGCGGGGGTGGCCCGGGGGAGACCCAGTACTTC. It translates to CASCGGGPGETQYF.